This T cell receptor beta chain derives from a study of blood T cell repertoires in COVID-19. Study information: From T cells, B-cell-depleted T cells, or PBMCs came the material, which was cDNA or gDNA.

From germline, CDR1 is SGHTA and CDR2 FQGNSA. This CDR3 has 16 residues. J gave up 1 base and V 6 bases, and 11 bases lay outside the gene matches. Authors' data handling: Amplified reference gene primers provided the basis for estimating nucleated cell counts. Measured with immunoSEQ multiplex PCR; TCRdb has only the in-frame clones, and not every one. V, J and clone size were drawn from that table, and D and trimming were deduced from the DNA. The sample holds around 190,000 clones, more than 75% seen once. Sequenced input: PBMCs or T cells enriched from blood (not recorded which). This sequence was found in a man aged 35 to 55 with acute COVID-19. This chain links TRBV7-2 with TRBJ1-1, with 7 nucleotides matching TRBD1. The CDR3 DNA is TGTGCCAGCAGTCGTGGACAGGCTGTTGGGAACACTGAAGCTTTCTTT. It yields the protein CASSRGQAVGNTEAFF. The whole variable domain, remainder taken from reference TRBV7-2 and TRBJ1-1, is GAGVSQSPSNKVTEKGKDVELRCDPISGHTALYWYRQSLGQGLEFLIYFQGNSAPDKSGLPSDRFSAERTGGSVSTLTIQRTQQEDSAVYLCASSRGQAVGNTEAFFGQGTRLTVV.